Below are 7 T cell receptor beta chains sequenced from a single sample in a study of regulatory T cells in long-lasting Graves disease. Combining iRepertoire HTBI primers with Arm-PCR of CDR3 regions, the authors built TCR beta libraries. TCRdb independently ran MiXCR on the multiplex PCR reads; one entry per CDR3 protein. The sample has about 320,000 distinct CDR3 sequences; about 20% are singletons. The time point was: newly diagnosed GD, antithyroid drugs for less than 3 months. PBMC-derived RNA was used for the TCR library. This specimen was peripheral blood mononuclear cells (PBMCs), taken at new diagnosis, from a patient treated with antithyroid drugs. These receptors originate from a female donor with Graves disease.

This clonotype was picked up a small number of times. The chain links TRBV10-3 to TRBJ2-2; 7 bases map to TRBD1. Per the germline V gene, CDR1 is ENHRY and CDR2 is SYGVKD. The CDR3 spans 17 residues. The trim removed 6 bases at V and 2 bases at J, leaving 12 bases unmatched. The CDR3 spells CAIRDGQVFLNTGELFF. In DNA, the CDR3 is TGTGCCATCAGAGATGGACAGGTTTTTCTTAACACCGGGGAGCTGTTTTTT.

This clonotype was observed many times. The CDR3: CASSSKKGPEAFF. In nucleotides, the CDR3 is TGTGCCAGCAGCTCTAAAAAGGGCCCTGAAGCTTTCTTT. The V and J genes are TRBV7-9 and TRBJ1-1; D is undetermined. This CDR3 has 13 amino acids. Trimming left V 4 bases short and J 6 bases short, with 12 bases between. The germline CDR1 and CDR2 sequences are SEHNR and FQNEAQ (reference sequence).

V usage is TRBV20-1 and J usage is TRBJ1-5; D possibly corresponds to TRBD1 (5 bases). The CDR3 sequence is 16 residues long. In germline, CDR1 is DFQATT, CDR2 SNEGSKA (reference sequence). Trimming removed 2 bases at V and 6 bases at J, with 20 bases between. The CDR3: CSARSSVGVTAQPQHF. DNA for the CDR3: TGCAGTGCTAGAAGCTCCGTGGGAGTGACAGCTCAGCCCCAGCATTTT.

Turning to this clonotype: This is likely an artifact of a read error, given a far larger clone one base away. Here the CDR3 reads CASTRGGGQESQYF. The CDR3, as DNA: TGTGCCAGCACCCGAGGAGGGGGGCAAGAGAGCCAGTACTTC. This sequence joins TRBV11-2 and TRBJ2-3, with D possibly called TRBD1 or TRBD2 (6 bases each). The J call could be wrong; TRBJ2-5 is a better fit for the DNA end. In germline, CDR1 is SGHAT, CDR2 FQNNGV. The CDR3 consists of 14 residues.

This clonotype was seen at least ten times. The rearrangement links TRBV18 to TRBJ2-3, with D tentatively TRBD2 (5 bases). The germline gives CDR1 KGHSH, CDR2 LQKENI. The CDR3 runs 14 residues. The ends were cut back, 4 bases at V and 1 base at J, with 9 bases in the middle. The CDR3 coding sequence is TGTGCCAGCTCACGGGTTAGCGGCACAGATACGCAGTATTTT. Amino acid sequence: CASSRVSGTDTQYF.

This clonotype was detected ten times or more. The chain recombines TRBV30 with TRBJ1-2; perhaps TRBD1 as D (6 bases). Trimming cost V 2 bases and J 2 bases, with 18 bases left between them. CDR1 is GTSNPN, CDR2 SVGIG, per germline (reference sequence). The CDR3 is made up of 16 amino acids. The CDR3 sequence: CAWSRVGTPLNYGYTF. DNA of the CDR3: TGTGCCTGGAGTCGAGTCGGGACACCCCTAAACTATGGCTACACCTTC.

This clonotype was seen many times. The chain recombines TRBV20-1 with TRBJ2-3; either TRBD1 or TRBD2 may fit D (6 bases each). CDR3 length: 16 residues. Germline CDR1 DFQATT, CDR2 SNEGSKA (reference sequence). The ends were cut back, 4 bases at V and 5 bases at J, with 22 bases in the middle. Written as DNA, the CDR3 is TGCAGTGCTACCCAGCCCGGGGGCGCAGAGTTAGATACGCAGTATTTT. Its protein product is CSATQPGGAELDTQYF.